The 29 T cell receptor beta chains reported below all come from one sample, sequenced in a study of Graves' ophthalmopathy and Graves' hyperthyroidism. Investigators amplified TCR beta CDR3 regions from RNA transcripts. The authors performed first-round RT-PCR with HTBI primers and then a second-round multiplex PCR. Each CDR3 protein is one row after TCRdb ran MiXCR on the multiplex PCR reads. The profile covers 200,000 to 300,000 distinct CDR3 sequences, with about 46% appearing a single time and roughly 45% taken by the ten largest. The sequencing input was peripheral blood. The receptor set was obtained from an adult man with Graves' ophthalmopathy.

This clonotype was seen more than once but under ten times. The chain couples TRBV19 to TRBJ1-5; possible D gene TRBD1, 6 bases. Germline-derived CDR1 and CDR2 are LNHDA and SQIVND (reference sequence). With 3 bases removed from V and 3 bases from J, the gap between germline ends came to 9 bases. This CDR3 has 14 amino acids. The CDR3 loop reads CASSITGYNQPQHF. DNA of the CDR3: TGTGCCAGTAGTATTACAGGGTACAATCAGCCCCAGCATTTT.

Only a few counts were recorded for this clonotype. The chain links TRBV13 to TRBJ1-1; D is possibly TRBD1 (6 bases). Germline loops: CDR1 PRHDT, CDR2 FYEKMQ (reference sequence). The length of the CDR3 is 19 residues. The V end lost 2 bases, the J end lost 5 bases, and 27 bases lay between the germline ends. The CDR3 loop reads CASSLSFIRGHGTGTEAFF. The CDR3, as DNA: TGTGCCAGCAGCTTAAGCTTTATAAGGGGACACGGAACAGGGACTGAAGCTTTCTTT.

The chain joins TRBV29-1 to TRBJ1-2, with unresolved D. Trimming shortened V by 2 bases and J by 4 bases, and 8 bases separated the two germline ends. In germline, CDR1 is SQVTM, CDR2 ANQGSEA. This CDR3 comprises 12 residues. This chain's CDR3 is CSVEPDIYGYTF. CDR3 DNA sequence: TGCAGCGTTGAACCTGACATCTATGGCTACACCTTC.

V and J are TRBV28 and TRBJ2-7; D possibly corresponds to TRBD1 (5 bases). The CDR3 runs 14 residues. The V and J ends lost 6 bases and 3 bases respectively, with 15 bases between them. Germline V CDR1 and CDR2: MDHEN, SYDVKM. The CDR3 region has the DNA TGTGCCAGCAGGCAAACAGGACACCTCTACGAGCAGTACTTC. Translation gives CASRQTGHLYEQYF.

The chain recombines TRBV12-3 or TRBV12-4 with TRBJ2-5, with D possibly TRBD2 on 5 matching bases. The CDR3 runs to 14 residues. Trimming pared 6 bases from V and 2 bases from J, leaving 13 bases between. Here the CDR3 DNA reads TGTGCCAGCAGCCAAGAGGGCACTCAAGAGACCCAGTACTTC. Translation: CASSQEGTQETQYF.

V and J are TRBV7-6 and TRBJ1-2, with 11 bases that match TRBD1. V trimming: 5 bases; J trimming: 8 bases; junction bases outside the gene matches: 10. This CDR3 comprises 15 residues. From germline, CDR1 is SGHVS and CDR2 FNYEAQ. The CDR3 nucleotides read TGTGCCAGCAGCAAGGCCGGACAGGGGGCGCGAGGCTACACCTTC. Residues: CASSKAGQGARGYTF. Full variable domain (missing parts from reference TRBV7-6 and TRBJ1-2): GAGVSQSPRYKVTKRGQDVALRCDPISGHVSLYWYRQALGQGPEFLTYFNYEAQQDKSGLPNDRFSAERPEGSISTLTIQRTEQRDSAMYRCASSKAGQGARGYTFGSGTRLTVV.

This CDR3 reads CSARDRSGYPETQYF. DNA of the CDR3: TGCAGTGCTAGAGATCGGAGTGGGTACCCAGAGACCCAGTACTTC. This chain uses TRBV20-1 with TRBJ2-5, with D uncertain. The ends were cut back, 0 bases at V and 4 bases at J, with 15 bases in the middle. The CDR3 is 15 residues long. The germline V gene has CDR1 DFQATT and CDR2 SNEGSKA (reference sequence).

With regard to this clonotype: Germline is not matched at one junction end, which may reflect a read error. The V gene is TRBV2, the J gene TRBJ1-3; a possible D gene is TRBD1 (5 bases). CDR1 and CDR2 from the germline V gene are SNHLY and FYNNEI. The CDR3 consists of 16 residues. CDR3 region: CASSQVGGSSGNTIYF. CDR3 DNA: TGCGCCAGCAGCCAAGTCGGGGGAAGCTCTGGAAACACCATATATTTT.

The gene calls are TRBV6-6 and TRBJ2-5; no firm D call. Deletions cut 0 bases from V and 0 bases from J, with 2 bases between. Germline V gives CDR1 MNHNY, CDR2 SVGAGI (reference sequence). This CDR3 is 13 amino acids long. The CDR3 DNA follows: TGTGCCAGCAGTTACTCGAACCAAGAGACCCAGTACTTC. This encodes CASSYSNQETQYF.

This clonotype was counted a few times. This chain uses TRBV29-1 with TRBJ2-2; 13 nucleotides match TRBD2. There are 15 residues in the CDR3. The V gene end was trimmed by 6 bases and the J gene end by 5 bases; junction bases not matched to a gene: 6. CDR1 is SQVTM and CDR2 is ANQGSEA in the germline V gene. The CDR3 sequence: CSVITSGRGTGELFF. As DNA, the CDR3 is TGCAGCGTAATCACTAGCGGGAGGGGAACCGGGGAGCTGTTTTTT.

Turning to this clonotype: Mismatch with germline at one junction end may stem from a read error. This CDR3 is CAGSLGGWGEQYF. DNA for the CDR3: TGTGCCGGCAGCTTAGGTGGGTGGGGCGAGCAGTACTTC. V is TRBV7-3 and J is TRBJ2-7; the D is unclear. The CDR3 runs to 13 residues. CDR1 is SGHTA and CDR2 is FQGTGA in the germline V gene.

The chain has TRBV20-1 and TRBJ1-4; the match to TRBD1 covers 7 bases. Germline assignment: CDR1 DFQATT and CDR2 SNEGSKA (reference sequence). There are 13 residues in the CDR3. The CDR3 DNA follows: TGCATCGTCACAGGGGCGGGTGATGAAAAACTGTTTTTT. Its translation: CIVTGAGDEKLFF.

This chain joins TRBV10-3 and TRBJ2-7; 10 bases match TRBD1. Looked up from germline, CDR1 is ENHRY and CDR2 is SYGVKD. Trimming removed 5 bases from V and 3 bases from J; junction bases left unmatched: 7. This CDR3 is 15 amino acids long. As DNA, the CDR3 is TGTGCCATCAGTCGAACCGGGACAGGGGACTACGAGCAGTACTTC. It translates to CAISRTGTGDYEQYF.

Ten or more counts support this clonotype. The chain employs TRBV29-1 and TRBJ1-1; no clear D gene. The length of the CDR3 is 12 residues. Germline lookup yields CDR1 SQVTM and CDR2 ANQGSEA. V lost 2 bases and J lost 4, with 8 bases in between. The CDR3 DNA follows: TGCAGCGTTGAACCGGGAGGCACTGAAGCTTTCTTT. Translated: CSVEPGGTEAFF.

V is TRBV9 and J is TRBJ1-2; tentative D call: TRBD1 (6 bases). Germline V gene lookup returns CDR1 SGDLS and CDR2 YYNGEE. V was shortened by 0 bases and J by 4 bases, with 10 bases between the two germline ends. The CDR3 consists of 14 residues. The CDR3 spells CASSVAAGAYGYTF. The CDR3, as DNA: TGTGCCAGCAGCGTAGCCGCAGGGGCCTATGGCTACACCTTC.

This clonotype was seen ten or more times. The chain employs TRBV25-1 and TRBJ2-7; no definite D call. Trimming took 3 bases from V and 1 from J, leaving 19 bases between them. CDR1 and CDR2 (germline): MGHDK, SYGVNS. The CDR3 consists of 17 residues. CDR3 amino acids: CASSDRVDKESSYEQYF. The CDR3 DNA sequence: TGTGCCAGCAGTGACCGCGTTGACAAGGAGTCGTCCTACGAGCAGTACTTC.

The chain has TRBV25-1 and TRBJ2-7; the D call may be TRBD1 or TRBD2 (7 bases each). The germline V gene encodes CDR1 MGHDK and CDR2 SYGVNS. The ends were cut back, 5 bases at V and 2 bases at J, with 13 bases in the middle. The CDR3 consists of 14 residues. CDR3 DNA sequence: TGTGCCAGCAGTCAACCAGGGGGGGCCTACGAGCAGTACTTC. Its translation is CASSQPGGAYEQYF.

This clonotype came up a few times. The J gene is TRBJ2-6, the V gene TRBV12-3 or TRBV12-4; D remains ambiguous. Trimming stripped 5 bases from V and 2 bases from J, with 7 bases between. The CDR3 totals 14 residues. The CDR3 nucleotides read TGTGCCAGCAGTCTACTGGCTGGGGCCAACGTCCTGACTTTC. It yields the protein CASSLLAGANVLTF.

The CDR3 DNA sequence: TGTGCCAGCTCAACACGGGGGGCGGGAGGCTACACCTTC. Its translation is CASSTRGAGGYTF. This chain connects TRBV12-3 or TRBV12-4 to TRBJ1-2; tentatively, D is TRBD1 (6 bases). This CDR3 contains 13 residues. Trimming pared 8 bases from V and 8 bases from J, leaving 18 bases between.

The chain has TRBV6-6 and TRBJ1-6; D is unclear. Germline loops: CDR1 MNHNY, CDR2 SVGAGI (reference sequence). V was pared by 2 bases and J by 5 bases, with 4 bases between. The CDR3 contains 13 residues. CDR3 in amino acids: CASSYDDNSPLHF. CDR3 DNA: TGTGCCAGCAGTTACGACGATAATTCACCCCTCCACTTT.

This clonotype was seen a handful of times. The chain recombines TRBV24-1 with TRBJ2-7; tentatively, D is TRBD1 or TRBD2 (5 bases each). Germline V gene sequence: CDR1 KGHDR, CDR2 SFDVKD. V was pared by 7 bases and J by 4 bases, with 19 bases between. The CDR3 is made up of 15 amino acids. The CDR3 protein is CATSPTRGRLYEQYF. The CDR3 coding sequence is TGTGCCACCAGCCCGACCCGGGGCAGGCTATACGAGCAGTACTTC.

This clonotype was picked up a small number of times. The chain couples TRBV10-3 to TRBJ2-5; 10 positions agree with TRBD2. J gave up 3 bases and V 5 bases, and 3 bases lay outside the gene matches. CDR1 is ENHRY, CDR2 SYGVKD, per germline. This CDR3 has 14 amino acids. Here the CDR3 DNA reads TGTGCCATCAGTCACAGCGGGGGGGAAGAGACCCAGTACTTC. Its translation is CAISHSGGEETQYF.

V gene TRBV7-6 combines with J gene TRBJ2-5; maybe TRBD1 (6 bases). In germline, CDR1 is SGHVS, CDR2 FNYEAQ. The V end was cut by 3 bases, the J end by 5 bases, with 16 bases between. The CDR3 loop spans 15 amino acids. CDR3 bases: TGTGCCAGCAGCTTGGGTACAGGGTCTGGGGAGACCCAGTACTTC. Its translation is CASSLGTGSGETQYF.

In this sample, this clonotype turned up a few times. The chain recombines TRBV12-3 or TRBV12-4 with TRBJ2-7; either TRBD1 or TRBD2 may fit D (5 bases each). CDR3 length: 15 amino acids. The ends were cut back, 6 bases at V and 2 bases at J, with 17 bases in the middle. The CDR3 region has the DNA TGTGCCAGCAGCCGAGACCCGGGACCCACCTACGAGCAGTACTTC. Protein sequence: CASSRDPGPTYEQYF.

This clonotype has just a few counts. The chain carries TRBV7-9 and TRBJ1-2; 9 bases are shared with TRBD1. The CDR3 has 18 amino acids. J lost 4 bases, V lost 6 bases, and 18 bases had no gene match. The germline V gene has CDR1 SEHNR and CDR2 FQNEAQ (reference sequence). The CDR3 DNA is TGTGCCAGCAGATTAATCCCACTCCGGGACAGGGAGCTCTATGGCTACACCTTC. Encoded protein: CASRLIPLRDRELYGYTF.

In its sample, this clonotype was seen a few times. The genes are TRBV10-2 and TRBJ2-6, with TRBD2 identical over 9 bases. This CDR3 region has 18 residues. Germline CDR1 and CDR2: WSHSY and SAAADI. The trim removed 4 bases at V and 1 base at J, leaving 8 bases unmatched. CDR3 residues: CASSVLAGVRSGANVLTF. CDR3 coding DNA: TGCGCCAGCAGTGTCTTAGCGGGGGTTCGGTCTGGGGCCAACGTCCTGACTTTC.

The chain uses TRBV20-1 and TRBJ1-2; D unresolved. The V gene's germline CDR1 is DFQATT and CDR2 SNEGSKA (reference sequence). Trimming left V 1 base short and J 7 bases short, with 13 bases between. This CDR3 spans 13 amino acids. The CDR3 nucleotides are TGCAGTGCTAGAGTTCCGGGTTCCTGTGGCTACACCTTC. It encodes CSARVPGSCGYTF.

Points on this clonotype: The junction and the germline gene differ at one end; a read error may be behind it. The rearrangement uses TRBV10-3 and TRBJ2-7; weak D call: TRBD2 (5 bases). The germline gives CDR1 ENHRY, CDR2 SYGVKD. This CDR3 spans 13 amino acids. Written as DNA, the CDR3 is TGTGCCATCAGGGACTCAGGTACGGACGAGCGGTACTTC. This translates into CAIRDSGTDERYF.

This clonotype occurred once. The V and J genes are TRBV12-3 or TRBV12-4 and TRBJ2-2; 7 bases align to TRBD2. The CDR3 runs 15 residues. Unmatched junction bases numbered 3, after V lost 3 bases and J lost 2 bases. CDR3 sequence (DNA): TGTGCCAGCAGTTTTGCTAGCGGAAACACCGGGGAGCTGTTTTTT. Translation gives CASSFASGNTGELFF.